This T cell receptor (beta chain) was captured by sequencing in a study of shared clonotypes between healthy human individuals. Each PCR replicate from the sorted subsets contained 200 to 250 ng DNA, which is 25,000 to 30,000 T cell genomes. The protocol was immunoSEQ multiplex PCR, while the TCRdb copy is restricted to in-frame clones and leaves out a portion. Of about 2,200,000 clones listed, 85% to 95% are singletons. V dropped 4 bases and J dropped 2 bases, with 9 bases sitting between them. Germline CDR1 reads MNHEY; CDR2 reads SVGAGI. The CDR3 totals 14 residues. Cells designated naive CD8 were CD45RO-negative and were positively selected for CCR7, with terminally differentiated effector memory CD45RA+ cells excluded.

The sequencing sample was made of naive CD8+ T cells from PBMCs. The clonotype originates from a man between 18 and 35 years old in good health. Some clones in this sample may be carry-over from other donors' samples. V gene TRBV6-5 combines with J gene TRBJ1-5, with unresolved D. CDR3 residues: CASSLTKGNQPQHF. CDR3 DNA sequence: TGTGCCAGCAGTTTAACCAAAGGCAATCAGCCCCAGCATTTT.